Presented here are 30 T cell receptor beta chains from one specimen sequenced in a study of shared clonotypes between healthy human individuals. The repertoire was sequenced with immunoSEQ multiplex PCR; TCRdb's copy has only in-frame clones and lacks some. The sample includes 400,000 to 600,000 clones, roughly 95% of them seen just once. The specimen was naive CD4+ T cells sorted from blood. Subset described: CD45RA+ positively selected. These receptor sequences come from a woman aged 25 to 45 in good health.

Notes on this clone: Other DNA sequences in the sample encode the same CDR3. This rearrangement joins TRBV18 to TRBJ1-1; TRBD1 agrees at 7 bases. The germline V gene encodes CDR1 KGHSH and CDR2 LQKENI. The V segment lost 1 base and the J segment 4 bases; nucleotides outside the gene matches: 3. This CDR3 has 14 amino acids. CDR3 amino acids: CASSPQGAGTEAFF. CDR3 bases: TGTGCCAGCTCACCACAGGGGGCGGGCACTGAAGCTTTCTTT.

The V and J genes are TRBV4-1 and TRBJ2-7; the D gene is possibly TRBD2 (5 bases). Germline V gene sequence: CDR1 MGHRA, CDR2 YSYEKL. The CDR3 spans 16 residues. Between the trimmed V and J ends, which lost 2 bases and 2 bases, there was a span of 16 bases. CDR3 in DNA: TGCGCCAGCAGCCAACAAGAAGACGGACTCCCCTACGAGCAGTACTTC. This translates into CASSQQEDGLPYEQYF.

The gene calls are TRBV6-6 and TRBJ2-7; 8 bases agree with TRBD2. CDR1 and CDR2 from the germline V gene are MNHNY and SVGAGI (reference sequence). This CDR3 contains 14 residues. V was clipped by 8 bases and J by 2 bases; unmatched bases: 8. The CDR3 loop reads CASRGGTLPYEQYF. In nucleotides, the CDR3 is TGTGCCAGCCGGGGGGGAACCTTACCCTACGAGCAGTACTTC.

This clone appeared a few times. The sample carries other DNA sequences with the same CDR3. This rearrangement joins TRBV29-1 to TRBJ1-5; 10 bases match TRBD1. Germline CDR1 reads SQVTM; CDR2 reads ANQGSEA. J lost 7 bases, V lost 6 bases, and 3 bases had no gene match. The CDR3 runs 12 residues. The CDR3 is CSVGQGNQPQHF. DNA of the CDR3: TGCAGCGTGGGACAGGGGAACCAGCCCCAGCATTTT.

This chain links TRBV18 with TRBJ2-2, with a weak D call TRBD2 (5 bases). The germline V gene has CDR1 KGHSH and CDR2 LQKENI. The CDR3 has 16 residues. Trimming stripped 3 bases from V and 2 bases from J, with 13 bases between. Here the CDR3 reads CASSPPGTVNTGELFF. In DNA form, the CDR3 reads TGTGCCAGCTCACCCCCGGGAACAGTCAACACCGGGGAGCTGTTTTTT.

The chain links TRBV5-1 to TRBJ2-2; D gene unclear. V was trimmed by 0 bases and J by 0 bases, leaving 9 bases between them. The germline gives CDR1 SGHRS, CDR2 YFSETQ. The CDR3 totals 16 residues. The CDR3 sequence: CASSLGSKTNTGELFF. The CDR3 coding sequence is TGCGCCAGCAGCTTGGGTTCTAAGACGAACACCGGGGAGCTGTTTTTT.

This clone was recorded once. This sequence joins TRBV7-8 and TRBJ1-1, with a tentative D call TRBD1 (6 bases). The CDR3 has 13 residues. The germline CDR1 and CDR2 sequences are SGHVS and FQNEAQ. V was cut by 5 bases and J by 4 bases, with 11 bases left in between. The CDR3 spells CASSRQESTEAFF. The CDR3 coding sequence is TGTGCCAGCAGCCGACAGGAGAGCACTGAAGCTTTCTTT.

The genes are TRBV19 and TRBJ1-5; no reliable D call. Germline V gene sequence: CDR1 LNHDA, CDR2 SQIVND (reference sequence). Between the trimmed V and J ends, which lost 6 bases and 1 base, there was a span of 13 bases. The CDR3 has 15 amino acids. In DNA, the CDR3 is TGTGCCAGTAGCCCGTTGGACGGAAGCAATCAGCCCCAGCATTTT. Amino acid sequence: CASSPLDGSNQPQHF. Based on the CDR3 plus reference TRBV19 and TRBJ1-5, the full variable domain is DGGITQSPKYLFRKEGQNVTLSCEQNLNHDAMYWYRQDPGQGLRLIYYSQIVNDFQKGDIAEGYSVSREKKESFPLTVTSAQKNPTAFYLCASSPLDGSNQPQHFGDGTRLSIL.

J is TRBJ1-3 and V is TRBV19; possibly TRBD1 for D (5 bases). The CDR3 spans 16 residues. CDR1 is LNHDA, CDR2 SQIVND, per germline (reference sequence). V was pared by 3 bases and J by 0 bases, with 12 bases between. For the CDR3, the DNA is TGTGCCAGTAGTATCCTCGGGACGCTCTCTGGAAACACCATATATTTT. Translated: CASSILGTLSGNTIYF.

This rearrangement joins TRBV18 to TRBJ1-1; D not resolved. Trimming took off 5 bases at V and 0 bases at J, with 10 bases between the two ends. CDR3 length: 14 amino acids. Germline values: CDR1 KGHSH, CDR2 LQKENI. CDR3 amino acids: CASSSQDVNTEAFF. CDR3 in DNA: TGTGCCAGCTCATCCCAGGATGTGAACACTGAAGCTTTCTTT.

The chain is built from TRBV2 and TRBJ2-7; the match to TRBD2 covers 13 bases. The CDR3 loop spans 19 amino acids. Looked up from germline, CDR1 is SNHLY and CDR2 is FYNNEI. Trimming cost V 6 bases and J 6 bases; bases outside gene matches: 20. The CDR3 loop reads CASSANRDRGTSGTGEQYF. CDR3 nucleotide sequence: TGTGCCAGCAGCGCGAACCGGGACAGAGGGACTAGCGGGACTGGCGAGCAGTACTTC.

This clone was detected once. V is TRBV4-1 and J is TRBJ2-7; D possibly uses TRBD1 or TRBD2 (5 bases each). Germline V gene lookup returns CDR1 MGHRA and CDR2 YSYEKL. This CDR3 spans 15 amino acids. Trimming took off 2 bases at V and 5 bases at J, with 16 bases between the two ends. The CDR3 protein is CASSQLRAGFDEQYF. CDR3 nucleotide sequence: TGCGCCAGCAGCCAATTGCGGGCAGGGTTCGACGAGCAGTACTTC.

The rearrangement joins TRBV6-1 to TRBJ1-4; unclear D gene. The ends were cut back, 10 bases at V and 0 bases at J, with 9 bases in the middle. The CDR3 has 13 amino acids. CDR1 and CDR2 (germline): MNHNS, SASEGT. The CDR3 reads CATESATNEKLFF. The DNA for the CDR3 is TGTGCCACCGAGAGCGCAACTAATGAAAAACTGTTTTTT.

As to this clone: The same CDR3 arises from other DNA sequences in this sample as well. As DNA, the CDR3 is TGTGCCAGCAGTTTATCAGGCTATGGCTACACCTTC. Its translation: CASSLSGYGYTF. The chain has TRBV28 and TRBJ1-2; no firm D call. The germline V gene has CDR1 MDHEN and CDR2 SYDVKM. V was pared by 1 base and J by 4 bases, with 4 bases between. The CDR3 spans 12 residues.

This rearrangement joins TRBV7-9 to TRBJ2-1; 9 positions agree with TRBD2. Germline trimming cut 8 bases from V and 4 bases from J; bases unmatched to any gene: 18. Per germline, CDR1 SEHNR and CDR2 FQNEAQ (reference sequence). This CDR3 region has 18 residues. Written as DNA, the CDR3 is TGTGCCAGCTCCCCCCCGGGGGCGTCACTAGCGGGTTACAATGAGCAGTTCTTC. Translation gives CASSPPGASLAGYNEQFF. The complete variable domain, with remaining parts taken from reference TRBV7-9 and TRBJ2-1, reads DTGVSQNPRHKITKRGQNVTFRCDPISEHNRLYWYRQTLGQGPEFLTYFQNEAQLEKSRLLSDRFSAERPKGSFSTLEIQRTEQGDSAMYLCASSPPGASLAGYNEQFFGPGTRLTVL.

The chain recombines TRBV7-2 with TRBJ1-2; 7 bases fit TRBD1. CDR1 SGHTA and CDR2 FQGNSA come from the germline V gene. The CDR3 consists of 13 residues. Trimming took 8 bases from V and 8 from J; bases not matched to a gene: 11. The CDR3 DNA is TGTGCCAGCGCCCAGGGGGGGGGCGGCGGCTACACCTTC. It is translated as CASAQGGGGGYTF.

The chain carries TRBV19 and TRBJ1-4; no definite D call. The CDR3 is made up of 16 amino acids. V was cut by 1 base and J by 4 bases, with 13 bases left in between. Germline values: CDR1 LNHDA, CDR2 SQIVND (reference sequence). CDR3: CASSIVAAVNNEKLFF. The CDR3 DNA reads TGTGCCAGTAGTATAGTCGCAGCGGTGAATAATGAAAAACTGTTTTTT. Filled out from reference TRBV19 and TRBJ1-4, the complete variable domain reads DGGITQSPKYLFRKEGQNVTLSCEQNLNHDAMYWYRQDPGQGLRLIYYSQIVNDFQKGDIAEGYSVSREKKESFPLTVTSAQKNPTAFYLCASSIVAAVNNEKLFFGSGTQLSVL.

The V gene is TRBV4-1, the J gene TRBJ2-7; 16 bases match TRBD2. Trimming cost V 5 bases and J 6 bases; bases outside gene matches: 13. There are 18 residues in the CDR3. CDR1 is MGHRA and CDR2 is YSYEKL in the germline V gene. The CDR3 here is CASSGPGLAGGPSIEQYF. The CDR3, as DNA: TGCGCCAGCAGCGGACCGGGACTAGCGGGAGGGCCATCTATCGAGCAGTACTTC.

V and J are TRBV2 and TRBJ1-1; D is ambiguous. The V gene's germline CDR1 is SNHLY and CDR2 FYNNEI. Trimming removed 7 bases from V and 7 bases from J, with 16 bases in between. The CDR3 totals 13 residues. The CDR3 region has the DNA TGTGCCAGCACTCAGGACGGGGAGCTTGAAGCTTTCTTT. Encoded protein: CASTQDGELEAFF.

CDR3 amino acids: CAISSGTGPNEQFF. CDR3 bases: TGTGCCATCAGTTCAGGGACTGGACCGAATGAGCAGTTCTTC. The chain employs TRBV10-3 and TRBJ2-1, with D possibly matching TRBD2 (6 bases). CDR1 and CDR2 from the germline V gene are ENHRY and SYGVKD. The CDR3 spans 14 residues. V lost 5 bases to trimming and J lost 7 bases, with 15 bases between them.

This chain joins TRBV2 and TRBJ2-5; D call uncertain. Germline CDR1 SNHLY, CDR2 FYNNEI. V was shortened by 7 bases and J by 1 base, with 13 bases between the two germline ends. This CDR3 is built from 14 residues. CDR3 sequence reads: CASTPRQIQETQYF. CDR3 nucleotide sequence: TGTGCCAGCACCCCGAGGCAGATCCAAGAGACCCAGTACTTC.

This chain connects TRBV5-4 to TRBJ1-3; TRBD1 is a possible D gene (6 bases). The CDR3 loop spans 19 amino acids. Trimming took off 3 bases at V and 0 bases at J, with 22 bases between the two ends. Germline CDR1 SGHNT, CDR2 YYREEE (reference sequence). DNA for the CDR3: TGTGCCAGCAGCTCGGAAGGACAGCACACTCCATACTCTGGAAACACCATATATTTT. Translation gives CASSSEGQHTPYSGNTIYF.

This chain connects TRBV7-2 to TRBJ1-5, with D possibly TRBD1 on 6 matching bases. This CDR3 has 15 amino acids. CDR1 and CDR2 from the germline V gene are SGHTA and FQGNSA. V was pared by 5 bases and J by 7 bases, with 18 bases between. CDR3: CASSPMGGAGQPQHF. Here the CDR3 DNA reads TGTGCCAGCAGCCCTATGGGGGGGGCGGGGCAGCCCCAGCATTTT.

This chain joins TRBV18 and TRBJ2-1, with 10 bases matching TRBD2. CDR1 KGHSH and CDR2 LQKENI come from the germline V gene. V dropped 1 base and J dropped 4; count of bases not matched to a gene: 10. CDR3 length: 18 amino acids. The CDR3 region has the DNA TGTGCCAGCTCACCACGGGCTAGCGGGAGAAAATTTTACAATGAGCAGTTCTTC. It translates to CASSPRASGRKFYNEQFF.

The rearrangement joins TRBV21-1 to TRBJ1-5; the table names TRBD1, a call not compared with the DNA. TRBV21-1 is tagged as a pseudogene. The CDR3 length is 17 residues. CDR3 nucleotide sequence: TGTGCCATCCTACCGGGACATCGTTTGGTGAGCAATCAGCCCCAGCATTTT. Its translation: CAILPGHRLVSNQPQHF.

This clone was recorded once. The rearrangement links TRBV7-2 to TRBJ2-3; D is tentatively TRBD1 or TRBD2 (5 bases each). This CDR3 spans 13 amino acids. The germline V gene has CDR1 SGHTA and CDR2 FQGNSA. Trimming took 5 bases from V and 8 from J, leaving 14 bases between them. The CDR3 DNA follows: TGTGCCAGCAGCAAAACAGCCGGGACTACGCAGTATTTT. Its protein product is CASSKTAGTTQYF.

The V gene is TRBV28, the J gene TRBJ1-5; 8 positions match TRBD1. This CDR3 is 17 amino acids long. Germline V lookup: CDR1 MDHEN, CDR2 SYDVKM. Trimming removed 1 base from V and 3 bases from J; junction bases left unmatched: 8. CDR3 DNA: TGTGCCAGCAGTTTATCAGGACAGGGCCCTGTCAATCAGCCCCAGCATTTT. Protein: CASSLSGQGPVNQPQHF.

V usage is TRBV6-5 and J usage is TRBJ2-1, with 8 bases lining up with TRBD1. The CDR3 sequence is 15 residues long. Germline V gene data show CDR1 as MNHEY and CDR2 as SVGAGI. Germline trimming cut 6 bases from V and 8 bases from J; bases unmatched to any gene: 12. CDR3: CASSPDRGSWYEQFF. In DNA, the CDR3 is TGTGCCAGCAGCCCAGACAGGGGATCTTGGTATGAGCAGTTCTTC.

This chain joins TRBV5-1 and TRBJ1-1, with TRBD1 identical over 9 bases. The CDR3 sequence is 18 residues long. The V and J ends lost 5 bases and 0 bases, in that order; junction bases with no gene match: 14. Germline loops: CDR1 SGHRS, CDR2 YFSETQ. The chain's CDR3 is CASRLQYIQGAMNTEAFF. CDR3 bases: TGCGCCAGCAGGTTGCAGTACATACAGGGGGCAATGAACACTGAAGCTTTCTTT.

The V call is TRBV9, the J call TRBJ2-7, with 8 bases identical to TRBD1. Germline V gene sequence: CDR1 SGDLS, CDR2 YYNGEE. J gave up 7 bases and V 3 bases, and 6 bases lay outside the gene matches. The CDR3 totals 13 residues. The CDR3 DNA reads TGTGCCAGCAGCGCCAGGGGGCTTCGGGAGCAGTACTTC. Translation gives CASSARGLREQYF. Based on the CDR3 plus reference TRBV9 and TRBJ2-7, the full variable domain is DSGVTQTPKHLITATGQRVTLRCSPRSGDLSVYWYQQSLDQGLQFLIQYYNGEERAKGNILERFSAQQFPDLHSELNLSSLELGDSALYFCASSARGLREQYFGPGTRLTVT.